This entry lists 22 T cell receptor beta chains sequenced from one sample in a study of T cell repertoires in cytomegalovirus infection. TCRdb redid the calling of the reads with MiXCR, one entry per CDR3 protein. The table has 300,000 or so distinct CDR3 sequences, about 9.1% seen once. The material sequenced was PBMCs. The receptors were gathered from a human donor in good health (CMV status not recorded). Some clones in this sample may be carry-over from other donors' samples.

This clonotype was recorded many times. V usage is TRBV6-5 and J usage is TRBJ2-3; no clear D gene. CDR1 and CDR2 (germline): MNHEY, SVGAGI. Trimming left V 6 bases short and J 2 bases short, with 15 bases between. This CDR3 has 15 amino acids. The CDR3 spells CASSLQWAPTDTQYF. The CDR3 region has the DNA TGTGCCAGCAGCCTCCAGTGGGCTCCCACAGATACGCAGTATTTT.

The V and J genes are TRBV3-1 and TRBJ1-1; D unresolved. Germline values: CDR1 LGHDT, CDR2 YNNKEL (reference sequence). The CDR3 consists of 13 residues. V was clipped by 5 bases and J by 0 bases, with 7 bases between them. This CDR3 reads CASSTVMNTEAFF. In nucleotides, the CDR3 is TGTGCCAGCAGCACAGTAATGAACACTGAAGCTTTCTTT.

This clonotype was seen ten or more times. The chain combines TRBV4-2 with TRBJ1-5, with 9 bases matching TRBD1. Germline trimming cut 0 bases from V and 6 bases from J; bases unmatched to any gene: 9. Germline lookup yields CDR1 LGHNA and CDR2 YNFKEQ. The length of the CDR3 is 17 residues. CDR3 coding DNA: TGTGCCAGCAGCCAAGAAATAGGGGACAGGGCAGGTCAGCCCCAGCATTTT. Its protein is CASSQEIGDRAGQPQHF.

This clonotype has at least ten counts. This chain connects TRBV7-2 to TRBJ2-7, with 7 bases matching TRBD1. The CDR3 is 15 amino acids. Germline CDR1 is SGHTA and CDR2 is FQGNSA. V trimming: 5 bases; J trimming: 4 bases; junction bases outside the gene matches: 11. The CDR3 sequence is CASSVSRGSPYEQYV. Written as DNA, the CDR3 is TGTGCCAGCAGCGTTAGCAGGGGGTCCCCATACGAGCAGTACGTC.

The sample holds a few counts of this clonotype. The chain joins TRBV20-1 to TRBJ2-7; a weak D match, TRBD1 (5 bases). Germline loops: CDR1 DFQATT, CDR2 SNEGSKA (reference sequence). Trimming shortened V by 0 bases and J by 0 bases, and 12 bases separated the two germline ends. This CDR3 region has 15 residues. In DNA form, the CDR3 reads TGCAGTGCTAGAGACCAGACAGAGTACTCCTACGAGCAGTACGTC. Translating gives CSARDQTEYSYEQYV.

This clonotype occurred many times. CDR3 DNA sequence: TGTGCCAGCAGTCCTCCCAATTCAGGGGCCTACGAGCAGTACGTC. It specifies CASSPPNSGAYEQYV. The chain uses TRBV28 and TRBJ2-7, with D possibly matching TRBD1 (6 bases). This CDR3 contains 15 residues. V lost 5 bases and J lost 2, with 16 bases in between. The germline V gene encodes CDR1 MDHEN and CDR2 SYDVKM.

This clonotype occurred many times. The chain couples TRBV28 to TRBJ2-1, with unresolved D. Germline V gene lookup returns CDR1 MDHEN and CDR2 SYDVKM. CDR3 length: 12 amino acids. V was pared by 5 bases and J by 4 bases, with 6 bases between. The CDR3 region has the DNA TGTGCCAGCAGTCCCGCTTACAATGAGCAGTTCTTC. It codes for CASSPAYNEQFF.

The chain carries TRBV29-1 and TRBJ1-2, with unresolved D. The germline V and J ends were trimmed by 0 bases and 4 bases, with 12 bases remaining between them. The CDR3 totals 14 residues. In germline, CDR1 is SQVTM, CDR2 ANQGSEA. The CDR3 spells CSVEEAGRAYGYTF. For the CDR3, the DNA is TGCAGCGTTGAAGAGGCCGGACGGGCCTATGGCTACACCTTC.

This clonotype was seen ten or more times. The gene calls are TRBV7-2 and TRBJ1-3; TRBD1 aligns across 7 bases. With V trimmed by 6 bases and J by 0 bases, 5 bases remained unmatched. Germline V CDR1 and CDR2: SGHTA, FQGNSA. The CDR3 sequence is 15 residues long. Written as DNA, the CDR3 is TGTGCCAGCAGTTGGGACAGTAGCTCTGGAAACACCATATATTTT. This gives the protein CASSWDSSSGNTIYF.

This clonotype was counted a few times. The V gene is TRBV29-1, the J gene TRBJ1-2; no reliable D call. The V end was cut by 4 bases, the J end by 5 bases, with 20 bases between. This CDR3 region has 15 residues. Germline V gene sequence: CDR1 SQVTM, CDR2 ANQGSEA. Written as DNA, the CDR3 is TGCAGCGTTGGCGGACTTCAAAGGAGGGCATATGGCTACACCTTC. Its protein is CSVGGLQRRAYGYTF. Looking up the rest from reference TRBV29-1 and TRBJ1-2 gives the full variable domain: SAVISQKPSRDICQRGTSLTIQCQVDSQVTMMFWYRQQPGQSLTLIATANQGSEATYESGFVIDKFPISRPNLTFSTLTVSNMSPEDSSIYLCSVGGLQRRAYGYTFGSGTRLTVV.

A few counts support this clonotype. V is TRBV29-1 and J is TRBJ1-2; D is possibly TRBD1 (5 bases). Germline assignment: CDR1 SQVTM and CDR2 ANQGSEA. The germline V and J ends were trimmed by 7 bases and 3 bases, with 15 bases remaining between them. The CDR3 contains 13 residues. CDR3 DNA sequence: TGCAGCGGTGGAGGAGGGGTCGACTATGGCTACACCTTC. The encoded protein is CSGGGGVDYGYTF.

This clonotype was seen ten or more times. This chain links TRBV20-1 with TRBJ2-6; D remains ambiguous. The CDR3 is 15 amino acids. Germline loops: CDR1 DFQATT, CDR2 SNEGSKA (reference sequence). The V end was cut by 2 bases, the J end by 0 bases, with 8 bases between. This chain's CDR3 is CSARYLSSGANVLTF. The CDR3, as DNA: TGCAGTGCTAGATACCTGAGCTCTGGGGCCAACGTCCTGACTTTC.

This clonotype occurred many times. The CDR3 sequence is CASSPRGGEKNIQYF. In DNA, the CDR3 is TGTGCCAGCAGCCCCAGGGGAGGGGAAAAAAACATTCAGTACTTC. The chain recombines TRBV7-2 with TRBJ2-4, with D possibly being TRBD2 (7 bases). The ends were cut back, 5 bases at V and 4 bases at J, with 15 bases in the middle. Germline CDR1 and CDR2: SGHTA and FQGNSA. The CDR3 length is 15 residues.

Ten or more counts support this clonotype. This chain connects TRBV28 to TRBJ2-7, with 8 bases lining up with TRBD2. The CDR3 totals 15 residues. Per germline, CDR1 MDHEN and CDR2 SYDVKM. The V segment lost 3 bases and the J segment 0 bases; nucleotides outside the gene matches: 4. The CDR3 DNA is TGTGCCAGCAGTTTTGAGCGGGGGATCTCCTACGAGCAGTACTTC. It codes for CASSFERGISYEQYF.

This chain links TRBV20-1 with TRBJ2-7; perhaps TRBD1 as D (6 bases). In germline, CDR1 is DFQATT, CDR2 SNEGSKA (reference sequence). V shed 5 bases and J shed 4 bases, with 15 bases lying between them. This CDR3 spans 13 amino acids. As DNA, the CDR3 is TGCAGTGCTGAGGACAGCCTATTATACGAGCAGTACGTC. This gives the protein CSAEDSLLYEQYV.

The V and J genes are TRBV3-1 and TRBJ2-5; D call uncertain. Germline V lookup: CDR1 LGHDT, CDR2 YNNKEL (reference sequence). Trimming pared 0 bases from V and 2 bases from J, leaving 7 bases between. The CDR3 is 14 amino acids. CDR3 nucleotide sequence: TGTGCCAGCAGCCAAGAAGGGCCTCAAGAGACCCAGTACTTC. Protein sequence: CASSQEGPQETQYF.

This clonotype was seen a handful of times. V gene TRBV12-3 or TRBV12-4 combines with J gene TRBJ1-2; D is undetermined. V lost 3 bases, J lost 4 bases, and 6 bases lay in between. The length of the CDR3 is 12 residues. The CDR3 DNA reads TGTGCCAGCAGTTTGGATTTCTATGGCTACACCTTC. Translation gives CASSLDFYGYTF.

This clonotype was seen a few times. V is TRBV11-3 and J is TRBJ2-2; the D is unclear. V lost 3 bases and J lost 0, with 11 bases in between. The length of the CDR3 is 16 residues. CDR1 and CDR2 from the germline V gene are SGHNT and YENEEA. CDR3 loop: CASSLGVTTNTGELFF. The CDR3 nucleotides read TGTGCCAGCAGCTTGGGTGTGACAACGAACACCGGGGAGCTGTTTTTT.

This clonotype was detected ten times or more. This chain joins TRBV12-3 or TRBV12-4 and TRBJ1-2; TRBD1 matches at 8 bases. V dropped 7 bases and J dropped 8; count of bases not matched to a gene: 18. The CDR3 loop spans 16 amino acids. The CDR3 here is CASNPSGQGGRGGYTF. The CDR3 region has the DNA TGTGCCAGCAACCCTTCAGGACAGGGAGGCCGAGGCGGCTACACCTTC.

In its sample, this clonotype was seen many times. The chain links TRBV28 to TRBJ1-1; D is ambiguous. The CDR3 runs 13 residues. Germline CDR1 MDHEN, CDR2 SYDVKM. The germline V and J ends were trimmed by 1 base and 4 bases, with 7 bases remaining between them. The CDR3 spells CASSLSRSTEAFF. The CDR3 DNA reads TGTGCCAGCAGTTTATCCCGTAGCACTGAAGCTTTCTTT.

At least ten counts were recorded for this clonotype. This rearrangement joins TRBV2 to TRBJ2-1; 12 bases agree with TRBD2. After removal of 4 bases from V and 10 bases from J, the junction contained 8 bases not matched to a gene. Looked up from germline, CDR1 is SNHLY and CDR2 is FYNNEI. This CDR3 contains 15 residues. The DNA for the CDR3 is TGTGCCAGCAGTGTGCCTAGCGGGGGGGCAGGAGAGCAGTTCTTC. As protein: CASSVPSGGAGEQFF.

This clonotype was seen at least ten times. V and J are TRBV7-9 and TRBJ2-7; 9 bases agree with TRBD1. J gave up 6 bases and V 5 bases, and 2 bases lay outside the gene matches. CDR3 size: 12 residues. The germline CDR1 and CDR2 sequences are SEHNR and FQNEAQ (reference sequence). The DNA of the CDR3 is TGTGCCAGCAGCGGGACAGGGTTCGAGCAGTACTTC. This gives the protein CASSGTGFEQYF.